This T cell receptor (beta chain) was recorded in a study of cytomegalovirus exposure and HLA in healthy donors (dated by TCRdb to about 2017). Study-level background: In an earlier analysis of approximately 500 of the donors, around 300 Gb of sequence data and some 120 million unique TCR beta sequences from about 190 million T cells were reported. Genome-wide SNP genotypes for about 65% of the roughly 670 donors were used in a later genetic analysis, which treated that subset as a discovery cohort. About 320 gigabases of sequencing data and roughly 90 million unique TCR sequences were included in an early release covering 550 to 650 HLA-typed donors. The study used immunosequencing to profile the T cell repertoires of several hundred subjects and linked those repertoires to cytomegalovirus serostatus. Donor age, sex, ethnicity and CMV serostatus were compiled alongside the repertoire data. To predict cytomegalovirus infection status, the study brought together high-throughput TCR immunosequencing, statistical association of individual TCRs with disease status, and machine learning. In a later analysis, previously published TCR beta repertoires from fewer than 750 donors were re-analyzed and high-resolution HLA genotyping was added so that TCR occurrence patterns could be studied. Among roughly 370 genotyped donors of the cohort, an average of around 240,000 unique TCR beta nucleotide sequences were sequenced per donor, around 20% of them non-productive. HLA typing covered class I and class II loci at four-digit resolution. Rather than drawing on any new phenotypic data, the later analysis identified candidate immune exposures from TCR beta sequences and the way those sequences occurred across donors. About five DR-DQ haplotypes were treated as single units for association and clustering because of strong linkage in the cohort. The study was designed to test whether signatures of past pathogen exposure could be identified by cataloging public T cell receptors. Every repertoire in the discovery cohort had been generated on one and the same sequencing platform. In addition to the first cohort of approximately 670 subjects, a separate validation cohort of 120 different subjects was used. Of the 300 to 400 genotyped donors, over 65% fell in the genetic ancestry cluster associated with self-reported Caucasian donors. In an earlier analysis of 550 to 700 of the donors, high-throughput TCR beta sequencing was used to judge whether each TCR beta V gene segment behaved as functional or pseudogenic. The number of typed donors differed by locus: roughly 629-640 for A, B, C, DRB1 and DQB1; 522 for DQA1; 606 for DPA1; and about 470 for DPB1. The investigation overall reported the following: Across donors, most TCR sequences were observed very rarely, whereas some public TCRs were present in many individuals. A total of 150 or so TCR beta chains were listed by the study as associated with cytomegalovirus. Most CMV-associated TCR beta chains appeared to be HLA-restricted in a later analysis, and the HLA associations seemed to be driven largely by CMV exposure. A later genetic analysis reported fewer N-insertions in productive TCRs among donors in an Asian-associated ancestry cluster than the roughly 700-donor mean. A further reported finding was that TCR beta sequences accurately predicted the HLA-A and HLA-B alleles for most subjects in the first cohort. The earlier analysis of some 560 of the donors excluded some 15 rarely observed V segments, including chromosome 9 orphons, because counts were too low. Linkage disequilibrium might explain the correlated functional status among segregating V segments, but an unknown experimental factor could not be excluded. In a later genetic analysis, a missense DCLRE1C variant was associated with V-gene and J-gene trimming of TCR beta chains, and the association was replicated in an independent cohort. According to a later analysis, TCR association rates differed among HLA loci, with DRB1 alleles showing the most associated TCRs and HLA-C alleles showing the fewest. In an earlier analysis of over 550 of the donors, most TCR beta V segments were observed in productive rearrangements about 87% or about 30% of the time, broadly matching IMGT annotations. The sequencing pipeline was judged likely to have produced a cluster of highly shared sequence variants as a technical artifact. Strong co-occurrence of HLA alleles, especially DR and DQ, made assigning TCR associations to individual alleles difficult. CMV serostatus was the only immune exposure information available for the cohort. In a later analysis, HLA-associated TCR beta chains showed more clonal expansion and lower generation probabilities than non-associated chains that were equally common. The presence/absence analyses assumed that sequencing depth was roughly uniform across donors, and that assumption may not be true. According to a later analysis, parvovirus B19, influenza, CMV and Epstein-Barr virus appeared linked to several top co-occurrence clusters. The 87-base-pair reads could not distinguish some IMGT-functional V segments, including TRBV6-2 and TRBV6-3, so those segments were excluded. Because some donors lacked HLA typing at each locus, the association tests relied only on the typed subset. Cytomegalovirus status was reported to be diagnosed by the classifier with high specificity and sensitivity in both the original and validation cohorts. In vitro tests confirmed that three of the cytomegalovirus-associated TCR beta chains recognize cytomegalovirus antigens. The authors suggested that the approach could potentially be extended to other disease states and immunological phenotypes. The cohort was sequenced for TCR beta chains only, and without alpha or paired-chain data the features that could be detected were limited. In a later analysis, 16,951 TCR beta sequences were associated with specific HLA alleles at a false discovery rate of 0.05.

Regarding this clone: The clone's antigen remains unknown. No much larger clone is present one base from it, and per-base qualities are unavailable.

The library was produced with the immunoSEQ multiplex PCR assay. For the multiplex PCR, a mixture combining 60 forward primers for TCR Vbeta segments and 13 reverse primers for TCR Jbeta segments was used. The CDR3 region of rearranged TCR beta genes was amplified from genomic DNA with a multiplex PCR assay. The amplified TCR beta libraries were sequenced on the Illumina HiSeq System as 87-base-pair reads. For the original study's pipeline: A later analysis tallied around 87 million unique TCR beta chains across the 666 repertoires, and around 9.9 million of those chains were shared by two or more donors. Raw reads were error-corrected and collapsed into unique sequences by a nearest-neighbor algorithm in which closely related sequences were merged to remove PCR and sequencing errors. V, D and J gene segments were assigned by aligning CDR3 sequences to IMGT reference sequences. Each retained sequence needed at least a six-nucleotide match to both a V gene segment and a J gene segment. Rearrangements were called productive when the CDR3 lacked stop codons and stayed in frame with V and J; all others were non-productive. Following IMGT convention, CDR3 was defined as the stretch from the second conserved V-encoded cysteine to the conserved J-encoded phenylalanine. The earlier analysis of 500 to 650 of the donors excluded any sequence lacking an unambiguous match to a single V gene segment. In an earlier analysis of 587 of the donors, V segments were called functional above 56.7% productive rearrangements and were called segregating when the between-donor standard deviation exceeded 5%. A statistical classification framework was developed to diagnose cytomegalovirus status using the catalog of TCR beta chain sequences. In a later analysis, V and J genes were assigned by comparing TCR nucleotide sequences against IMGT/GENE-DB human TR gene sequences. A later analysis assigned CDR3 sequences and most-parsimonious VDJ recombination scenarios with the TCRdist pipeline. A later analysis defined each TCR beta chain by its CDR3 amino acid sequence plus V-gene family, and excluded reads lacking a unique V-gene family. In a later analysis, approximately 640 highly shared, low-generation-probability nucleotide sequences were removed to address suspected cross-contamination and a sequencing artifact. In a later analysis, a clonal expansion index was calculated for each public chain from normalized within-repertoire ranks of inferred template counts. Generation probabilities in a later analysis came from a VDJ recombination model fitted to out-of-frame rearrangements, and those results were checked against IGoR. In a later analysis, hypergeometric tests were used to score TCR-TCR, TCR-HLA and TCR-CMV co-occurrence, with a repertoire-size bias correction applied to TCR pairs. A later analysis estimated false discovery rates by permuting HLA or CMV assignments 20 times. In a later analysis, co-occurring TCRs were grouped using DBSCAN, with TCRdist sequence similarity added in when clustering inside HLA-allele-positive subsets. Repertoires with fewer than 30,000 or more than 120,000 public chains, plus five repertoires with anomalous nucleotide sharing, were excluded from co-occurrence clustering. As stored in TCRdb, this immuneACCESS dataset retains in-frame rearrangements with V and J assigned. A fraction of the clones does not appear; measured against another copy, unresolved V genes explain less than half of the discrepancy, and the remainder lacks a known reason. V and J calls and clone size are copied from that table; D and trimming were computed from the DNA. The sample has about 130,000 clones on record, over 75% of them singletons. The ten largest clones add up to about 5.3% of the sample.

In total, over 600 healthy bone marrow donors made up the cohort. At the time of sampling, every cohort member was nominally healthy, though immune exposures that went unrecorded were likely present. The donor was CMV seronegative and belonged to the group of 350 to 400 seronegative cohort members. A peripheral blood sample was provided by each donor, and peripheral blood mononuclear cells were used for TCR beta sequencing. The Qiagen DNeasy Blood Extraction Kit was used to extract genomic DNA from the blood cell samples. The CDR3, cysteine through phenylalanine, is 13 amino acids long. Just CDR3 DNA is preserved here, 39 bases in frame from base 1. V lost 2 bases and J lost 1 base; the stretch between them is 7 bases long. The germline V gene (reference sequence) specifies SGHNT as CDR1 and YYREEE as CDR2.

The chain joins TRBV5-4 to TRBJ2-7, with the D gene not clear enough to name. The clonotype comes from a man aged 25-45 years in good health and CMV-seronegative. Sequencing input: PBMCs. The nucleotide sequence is TGTGCCAGCAGCTTTGGCCAGTCCTACGAGCAGTACTTC. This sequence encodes CASSFGQSYEQYF.